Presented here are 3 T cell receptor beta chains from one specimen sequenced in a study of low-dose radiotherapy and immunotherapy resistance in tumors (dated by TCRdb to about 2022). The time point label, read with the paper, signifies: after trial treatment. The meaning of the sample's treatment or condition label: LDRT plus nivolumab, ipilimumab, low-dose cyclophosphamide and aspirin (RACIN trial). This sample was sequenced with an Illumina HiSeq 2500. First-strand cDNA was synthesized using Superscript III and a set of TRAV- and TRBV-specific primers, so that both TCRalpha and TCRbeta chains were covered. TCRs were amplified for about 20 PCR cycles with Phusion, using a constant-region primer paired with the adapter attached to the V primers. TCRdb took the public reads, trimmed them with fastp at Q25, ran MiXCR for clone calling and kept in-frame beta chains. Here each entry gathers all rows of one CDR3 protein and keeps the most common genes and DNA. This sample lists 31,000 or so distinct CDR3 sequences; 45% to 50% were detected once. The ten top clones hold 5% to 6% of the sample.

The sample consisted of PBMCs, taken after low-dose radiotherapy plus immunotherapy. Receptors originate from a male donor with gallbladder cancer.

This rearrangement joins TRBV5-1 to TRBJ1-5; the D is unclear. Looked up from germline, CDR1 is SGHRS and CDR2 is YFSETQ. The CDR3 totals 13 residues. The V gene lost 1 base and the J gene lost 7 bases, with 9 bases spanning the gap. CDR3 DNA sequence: TGCGCCAGCAGCTTGTCGGCGGGGCAGCCCCAGCATTTT. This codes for CASSLSAGQPQHF.

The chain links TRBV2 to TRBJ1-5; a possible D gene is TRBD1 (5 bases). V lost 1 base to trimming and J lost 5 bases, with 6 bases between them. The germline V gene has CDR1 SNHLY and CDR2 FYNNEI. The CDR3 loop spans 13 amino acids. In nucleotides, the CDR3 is TGTGCCAGCAGTGAAGGGGGGGATCAGCCCCAGCATTTT. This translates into CASSEGGDQPQHF.

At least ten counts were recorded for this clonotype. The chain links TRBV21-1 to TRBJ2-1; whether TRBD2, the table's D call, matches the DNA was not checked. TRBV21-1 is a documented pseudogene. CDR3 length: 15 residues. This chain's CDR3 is CASRIATSGSDEQFF. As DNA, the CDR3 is TGTGCCAGCAGGATCGCAACTAGCGGGAGTGATGAGCAGTTCTTC.